This T cell receptor (beta chain) was recorded in a study of identical twins. Notes on the study in general: Cord blood beta clonotypes that were abundant carried fewer insertions, and memory repertoires showed no such trend.

A single record per CDR3 protein comes from TCRdb applying MiXCR to the 5' RACE reads. The sample lists around 570,000 distinct CDR3 sequences; more than 9% were seen once. CDR1 SGHRS and CDR2 YFSETQ come from the germline V gene. Trimming left V 3 bases short and J 3 bases short, with 13 bases between. CDR3 length: 14 residues. On this clonotype itself: The target antigen is unknown.

These data were likewise used in another study, on yellow fever vaccine responses in identical twins.

V is TRBV5-1 and J is TRBJ2-7, with D possibly matching TRBD2 (6 bases). Input material: PBMCs. This clonotype originated in a woman aged 18-29 years in good health. The CDR3 DNA reads as TGCGCCAGCAGCTCTCTAGCGCGTTACTACGAGCAGTACTTC. This gives the protein CASSSLARYYEQYF.